This entry lists 19 T cell receptor beta chains sequenced from one sample in a study of lymphopenia after photon versus proton radiotherapy. The data were produced by immunoSEQ multiplex PCR, yet TCRdb's version contains in-frame clones alone and is incomplete. Of 55,000 to 75,000 clones in the sample, roughly 93% were seen once. The sequenced sample was peripheral blood, obtained from a patient treated with photon-based radiotherapy. The receptors originated from a woman in her seventies with pancreatic cancer.

The rearrangement joins TRBV29-1 to TRBJ2-7; D remains unclear. The V gene's germline CDR1 is SQVTM and CDR2 ANQGSEA. V lost 0 bases to trimming and J lost 9 bases, with 9 bases between them. There are 11 residues in the CDR3. CDR3 sequence (DNA): TGCAGCGTTGAAGACCGGCTGGGGCAGTACTTC. It yields the protein CSVEDRLGQYF.

V is TRBV5-6 and J is TRBJ1-3; D unclear. Germline V gene lookup returns CDR1 SGHDT and CDR2 YYEEEE. With 3 bases removed from V and 2 bases from J, the gap between germline ends came to 12 bases. The CDR3 runs 15 residues. The CDR3 DNA is TGTGCCAGCAGCTGGGGAGGGTACCCTGGAAACACCATATATTTT. Its translation: CASSWGGYPGNTIYF.

In DNA form, the CDR3 reads TGTGCCAGCTCCCGCGGGAGCTTCAGGTCCTACAATGAGCAGTTCTTC. It yields the protein CASSRGSFRSYNEQFF. J is TRBJ2-1 and V is TRBV18, with 7 bases fitting TRBD2. CDR1 KGHSH and CDR2 LQKENI come from the germline V gene. The CDR3 is made up of 16 amino acids. The ends lost 6 bases at V and 1 base at J; junction bases unmatched: 9.

The J gene is TRBJ2-7, the V gene TRBV9; D gene uncertain. The CDR3 has 13 residues. Germline CDR1 and CDR2: SGDLS and YYNGEE. Trimming cost V 0 bases and J 6 bases, with 10 bases left between them. The CDR3 region is CASSVAERREQYF. The CDR3 coding sequence is TGTGCCAGCAGCGTAGCTGAGCGTCGCGAGCAGTACTTC.

The CDR3, as DNA: TGTGCCAGCATGGGGACAGGGTTTGAGCAGTACTTC. Encoded protein: CASMGTGFEQYF. The V call is TRBV28, the J call TRBJ2-7; 9 nucleotides align to TRBD1. The germline CDR1 and CDR2 sequences are MDHEN and SYDVKM. After removal of 7 bases from V and 7 bases from J, the junction contained 5 bases not matched to a gene. This CDR3 spans 12 amino acids.

V usage is TRBV6-6 and J usage is TRBJ2-5; 7 nucleotides agree with TRBD2. The J call may be incorrect, as the DNA end agrees better with TRBJ2-7. The germline gives CDR1 MNHNY, CDR2 SVGAGI (reference sequence). This CDR3 spans 12 amino acids. The CDR3 DNA is TGTGCCAGCAGCCTACGGGGGGACGAGCAGTACTTC. Amino acids: CASSLRGDEQYF.

The chain couples TRBV7-2 to TRBJ2-7; TRBD2 aligns across 8 bases. J was trimmed by 9 bases and V by 4 bases; bases with no gene match: 20. The CDR3 contains 17 residues. Germline CDR1 is SGHTA and CDR2 is FQGNSA. CDR3 loop: CASSWARGGRIGAGQYF. In DNA form, the CDR3 reads TGTGCCAGCAGCTGGGCCCGCGGCGGGAGGATAGGTGCGGGGCAGTACTTC.

The chain joins TRBV28 to TRBJ2-5; D is uncertain. CDR1 is MDHEN and CDR2 is SYDVKM in the germline V gene. The V end was cut by 3 bases, the J end by 4 bases, with 9 bases between. CDR3 size: 13 residues. The CDR3 loop reads CASSFGPIETQYF. The CDR3 DNA follows: TGTGCCAGCAGTTTCGGGCCCATAGAGACCCAGTACTTC.

The chain has TRBV13 and TRBJ1-2; no definite D call. This CDR3 comprises 13 residues. Trimming stripped 5 bases from V and 4 bases from J, with 11 bases between. CDR1 is PRHDT, CDR2 FYEKMQ, per germline (reference sequence). The CDR3 spells CASSVNRIYGYTF. As DNA, the CDR3 is TGTGCCAGCAGCGTAAACAGAATCTATGGCTACACCTTC.

The rearrangement links TRBV19 to TRBJ1-1, with a possible D match to TRBD1 (6 bases). The CDR3 consists of 13 residues. Germline V CDR1 and CDR2: LNHDA, SQIVND (reference sequence). The V end was cut by 5 bases, the J end by 5 bases, with 12 bases between. CDR3 region: CASSPRTATEAFF. The CDR3, as DNA: TGTGCCAGTAGTCCGCGGACAGCAACTGAAGCTTTCTTT.

The genes are TRBV28 and TRBJ1-5; unclear D gene. CDR3 length: 17 residues. V was trimmed by 0 bases and J by 6 bases, leaving 18 bases between them. Per germline, CDR1 MDHEN and CDR2 SYDVKM. CDR3: CASSLWRARRSGQPQHF. CDR3 DNA: TGTGCCAGCAGTTTATGGAGGGCCCGAAGATCGGGTCAGCCCCAGCATTTT.

The chain carries TRBV29-1 and TRBJ2-3; D remains unclear. Germline values: CDR1 SQVTM, CDR2 ANQGSEA. The CDR3 is made up of 12 amino acids. V lost 0 bases and J 1 base, leaving 2 bases between the germline ends. CDR3 nucleotides: TGCAGCGTTGAAGAGGGCACAGATACGCAGTATTTT. Its protein is CSVEEGTDTQYF.

The gene calls are TRBV28 and TRBJ2-1, with TRBD2 matching over 13 bases. Germline V gene data show CDR1 as MDHEN and CDR2 as SYDVKM. Trimming took 5 bases from V and 14 from J; bases not matched to a gene: 15. The CDR3 has 16 amino acids. CDR3 sequence reads: CASSPPGLAGYLMEFF. The CDR3 coding sequence is TGTGCCAGCAGTCCCCCGGGACTAGCGGGATATTTGATGGAGTTCTTC.

The chain links TRBV7-3 to TRBJ1-1, with D possibly being TRBD1 (6 bases). CDR3 length equals 14 residues. Per germline, CDR1 SGHTA and CDR2 FQGTGA. V lost 5 bases and J lost 4, with 14 bases in between. DNA of the CDR3: TGTGCCAGCAGCCTTCGCCCAGGGGTCACTGAAGCTTTCTTT. It encodes CASSLRPGVTEAFF.

V and J are TRBV4-2 and TRBJ2-2; the match to TRBD1 covers 9 bases. V shed 4 bases and J 1 base; nucleotides not matched to a gene: 1. The CDR3 length is 15 residues. Germline V gene lookup returns CDR1 LGHNA and CDR2 YNFKEQ. This CDR3 reads CASSRQGENTGELFF. CDR3 nucleotide sequence: TGTGCCAGCAGCCGACAGGGGGAGAACACCGGGGAGCTGTTTTTT.

This sequence joins TRBV7-2 and TRBJ1-1, with 8 bases lining up with TRBD1. V shed 7 bases, J shed 0 bases, and the junction held 13 bases outside the gene matches. Germline lookup yields CDR1 SGHTA and CDR2 FQGNSA. The CDR3 has 17 amino acids. CDR3 loop: CASNIGRGHGMNTEAFF. Written as DNA, the CDR3 is TGTGCCAGCAACATAGGCAGGGGGCACGGAATGAACACTGAAGCTTTCTTT. Filled out from reference TRBV7-2 and TRBJ1-1, the complete variable domain reads GAGVSQSPSNKVTEKGKDVELRCDPISGHTALYWYRQSLGQGLEFLIYFQGNSAPDKSGLPSDRFSAERTGGSVSTLTIQRTQQEDSAVYLCASNIGRGHGMNTEAFFGQGTRLTVV.

The chain recombines TRBV7-9 with TRBJ2-7; D might be TRBD1 or TRBD2, each matching 6 bases. Germline values: CDR1 SEHNR, CDR2 FQNEAQ (reference sequence). This CDR3 comprises 16 residues. Trimming left V 5 bases short and J 1 base short, with 18 bases between. CDR3 in DNA: TGTGCCAGCAGCAAGGCGGGTGGGGGGCAATCCTACGAGCAGTACTTC. Its protein product is CASSKAGGGQSYEQYF.

The chain carries TRBV25-1 and TRBJ1-4, with 7 bases identical to TRBD1. The CDR3 is made up of 14 amino acids. Germline-derived CDR1 and CDR2 are MGHDK and SYGVNS. The V gene end was trimmed by 2 bases and the J gene end by 11 bases; junction bases not matched to a gene: 8. CDR3 protein: CASSERGRRLKLFF. DNA of the CDR3: TGTGCCAGCAGTGAAAGGGGGCGGCGGTTGAAACTGTTTTTT.

This clone has more than one count but fewer than ten. The chain joins TRBV6-1 to TRBJ2-7; D may match TRBD1 or TRBD2 (5 bases each). CDR3 length: 13 residues. Per germline, CDR1 MNHNS and CDR2 SASEGT. Trimming took 7 bases from V and 1 from J, leaving 11 bases between them. Written as DNA, the CDR3 is TGTGCCAGCATGGGGTGGGGGTCCTACGAGCAGTACTTC. Translation gives CASMGWGSYEQYF.